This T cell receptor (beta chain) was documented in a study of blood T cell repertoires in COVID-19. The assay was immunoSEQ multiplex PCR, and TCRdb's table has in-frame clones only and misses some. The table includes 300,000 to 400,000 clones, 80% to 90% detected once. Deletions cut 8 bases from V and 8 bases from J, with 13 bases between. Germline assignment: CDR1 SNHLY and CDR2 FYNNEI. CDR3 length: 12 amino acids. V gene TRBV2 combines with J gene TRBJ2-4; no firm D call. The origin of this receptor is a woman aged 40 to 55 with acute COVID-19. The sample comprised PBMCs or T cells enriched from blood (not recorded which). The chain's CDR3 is CASGQALDIQYF. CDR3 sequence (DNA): TGTGCCAGCGGGCAGGCACTGGACATTCAGTACTTC.